This T cell receptor beta chain is from a study of shared clonotypes between healthy human individuals (dated by TCRdb to 2020 to 2021). For the study in its entirety: A couple of women and a few men aged 18 to 49 years were included in the cohort. Each donor's leukapheresis produced roughly between about 0.8 and 8.9 billion PBMCs. The study deeply sequenced blood TCR repertoires of about five healthy adults to estimate repertoire size and the extent of clonotype sharing between individuals. For each donor, three plates each were used for CD4 naive and CD4 memory, two plates were used for CD8 naive, and one plate was used for CD8 memory. To increase sequencing depth and limit assay-specific biases, different laboratories used diverse techniques to prepare libraries and sequence TCR repertoires.

Concerning this clone itself: This clone's antigen is unknown. There are no base qualities to consult, and no much larger clone falls within one base.

CD8 naive samples consisted of CD45RO-negative cells that were positively selected for CCR7, yielding a CD45RA+CCR7+ population without TemRA cells. Donors were healthy HIV-negative adults with no recently reported acute infections or vaccinations. All donors were Caucasian adults living in Nashville, Tennessee, USA. After blood collection by leukapheresis, PBMCs were isolated using Ficoll-Histopaque density gradient centrifugation and then cryopreserved in the vapor phase of liquid nitrogen. Analytical flow cytometry was used to check the purity and quantity of every magnetically sorted T cell population. Each sorted fraction had its genomic DNA isolated and then quantified by UV absorbance on a Nanodrop 2000c. Using the deep immunoSEQ assay, multiplex PCR amplified TCR CDR3 regions from genomic DNA. Extracted genomic DNA from each cell subset was distributed evenly across all wells of several immunoSEQ 96-well plates, and each plate was treated as a replicate. Each replicate PCR for sorted subsets received 150 to 250 ng genomic DNA, equal to some 32,000 T cell genomes. Purified libraries were quantified with a Qubit 3.0 fluorometer, sized on a Bioanalyzer 2100, and re-quantified with the KAPA Library Quantification kit. Every immunoSEQ 96-well plate was sequenced on a dedicated single-read 150-cycle Illumina NextSeq 550 flow cell. Processing in the source paper ran as follows. Because the immunoSEQ output held only junctional sequences and lacked quality scores, the filtering could not match the filtering applied to full-length reads. To assign V/J genes and CDR3, sequences were annotated against IMGT germline references using PyIR, a Python wrapper for IgBLAST v1.9. Reads with weak V/J assignments (E-value above 1e-6), missing CDR3, stop codons, out-of-frame junctions, or ambiguous translated residues were removed. A V3J clonotype was defined by an identical inferred V gene, J gene, and CDR3 amino acid sequence. The percentage overlap between two repertoires was calculated by dividing the number of shared unique clonotypes by the size of the smaller repertoire. Repertoire richness was assessed with RTK rarefaction, the Chao1 estimator, and Recon v2.1 estimates of unobserved clonotypes. Generation probabilities were computed with OLGA for all TCRbeta clonotypes obtained by the gDNA method from several donors. This is the immuneACCESS table as TCRdb keeps it, with only in-frame sequences that have V and J called. A part of the clones is gone; compared with another copy, unresolved V genes explain less than half, and the rest is unexplained. V and J calls and clone size are copied from that table; D and trimming were computed from the DNA. The sample data list around 2,000,000 clones, and approximately 94% of these were observed just once. Jointly, the top ten make up 1.5% to 2% of the sample.

On the study overall, not on this receptor specifically: Incomplete sequencing was indicated by rarefaction of sorted-subset datasets, despite the large sequencing depth. Higher generation probabilities were observed for clonotypes shared by all four sorted-subset donors than for non-shared clonotypes. Pairwise subsampling indicated that sequencing depth was expected to affect the degree of clonotype sharing among donors. Across four donors, around 5% of naive CD4, approximately 4% of naive CD8, about 2.3% of memory CD4, and under 0.45% of memory CD8 clonotypes were shared. Naive subsets generally had larger estimated clonotype richness than memory subsets. Sampling was limited to blood, and TCR repertoires in tissue likely differ from TCR repertoires in blood. The small number of donors limited the genetic and exposure-history diversity represented.

For CDR1 and CDR2, the germline V gene lists MNHEY and SVGAGI. The V end loses 2 bases and the J end loses 7 bases, and a stretch of 14 bases separates them. The CDR3 goes from the cysteine to the phenylalanine over 15 residues. Left in the record is the CDR3 DNA by itself, 45 bases read in frame from the first base. The V gene is TRBV6-5 and the J gene is TRBJ2-2; the D gene is possibly TRBD1, with 6 bases matching. Sequencing was carried out using naive CD8+ T cells from PBMCs. Reading the label with the study, this specimen's cell subset or site is: CD45RA+CCR7+. This receptor was taken from a man between 18 and 35 years old in good health. Some clones in this sample may be carry-over from other donors' samples. The CDR3 sequence is CASSYGGRADGELFF. Here is the DNA: TGTGCCAGCAGTTACGGGGGCAGGGCCGACGGGGAGCTGTTTTTT.